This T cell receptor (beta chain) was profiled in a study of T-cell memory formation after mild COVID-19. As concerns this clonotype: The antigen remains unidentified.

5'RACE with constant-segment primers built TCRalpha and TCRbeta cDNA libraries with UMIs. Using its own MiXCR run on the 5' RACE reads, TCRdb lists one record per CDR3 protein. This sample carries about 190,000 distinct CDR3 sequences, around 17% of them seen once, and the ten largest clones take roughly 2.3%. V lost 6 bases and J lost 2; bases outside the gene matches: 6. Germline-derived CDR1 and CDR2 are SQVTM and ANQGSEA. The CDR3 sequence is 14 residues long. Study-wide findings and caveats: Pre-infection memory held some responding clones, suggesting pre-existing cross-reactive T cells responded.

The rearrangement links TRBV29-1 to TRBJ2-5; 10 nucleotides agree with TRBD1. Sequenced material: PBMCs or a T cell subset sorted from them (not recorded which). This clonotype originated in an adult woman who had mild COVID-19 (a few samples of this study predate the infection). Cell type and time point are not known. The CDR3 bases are TGCAGCGTCCGCCGGGACAGGGGACAAGAGACCCAGTACTTC. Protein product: CSVRRDRGQETQYF.